The clone carrying this T cell receptor (beta chain) was seen a single time. These data are taken from a study of PD-L1 blockade in urothelial cancer. Study in general: Beginning at some point between 2013 and 2014, patients received atezolizumab, given as 1,200 mg intravenously every 3 weeks. Per blood sample, T cells had a median of roughly 140,000. Treatment start was followed by blood analysis at 3 weeks (second dose) and again at 6 weeks.

Only in-frame clones appear in the TCRdb table, and some are missing; sequencing was by immunoSEQ multiplex PCR. The profile shows fewer than 35,000 clones, 75% to 90% of them singletons. This sequence originates from a man aged 50 or older with urothelial cancer. The source material was PBMCs, sampled around atezolizumab (anti-PD-L1) treatment.

CDR3 region: CATSRDVSGYTF. The CDR3 DNA reads TGTGCCACCAGCAGAGATGTGAGTGGCTACACCTTC. This chain connects TRBV15 to TRBJ1-2; D remains unclear. Between the trimmed V and J ends, which lost 0 bases and 7 bases, there was a span of 6 bases. This CDR3 is built from 12 residues. Looked up from germline, CDR1 is LNHNV and CDR2 is YYDKDF (reference sequence).